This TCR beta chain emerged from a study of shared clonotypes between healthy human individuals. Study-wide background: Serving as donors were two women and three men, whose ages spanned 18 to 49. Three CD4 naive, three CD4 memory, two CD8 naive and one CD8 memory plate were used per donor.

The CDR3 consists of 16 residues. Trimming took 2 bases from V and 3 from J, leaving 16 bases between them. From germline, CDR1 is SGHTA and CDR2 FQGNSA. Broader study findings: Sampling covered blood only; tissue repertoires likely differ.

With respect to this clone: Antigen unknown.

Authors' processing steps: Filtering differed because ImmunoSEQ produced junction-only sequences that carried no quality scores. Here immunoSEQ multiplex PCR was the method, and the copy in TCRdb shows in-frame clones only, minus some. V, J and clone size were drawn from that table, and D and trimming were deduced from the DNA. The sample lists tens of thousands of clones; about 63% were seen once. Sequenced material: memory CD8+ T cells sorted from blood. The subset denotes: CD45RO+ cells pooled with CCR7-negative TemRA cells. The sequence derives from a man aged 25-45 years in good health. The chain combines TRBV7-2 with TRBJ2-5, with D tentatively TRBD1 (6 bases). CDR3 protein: CASSLRAGVLEETQYF. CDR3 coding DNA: TGTGCCAGCAGCTTACGGGCAGGGGTTCTGGAAGAGACCCAGTACTTC.